This paragraph covers one T cell receptor beta chain sequence. The sample originates from a study of early T cells in non-severe SARS-CoV-2 infection. Unique molecular identifiers were affixed to single, distinct cDNA molecules. TCRdb reanalysed the 5' RACE reads using MiXCR and keeps one entry per CDR3 protein. Among approximately 50,000 distinct CDR3 sequences listed, around 12% were seen once. The V gene lost 5 bases and the J gene lost 0 bases, with 14 bases spanning the gap. Germline V gene data show CDR1 as SGHNT and CDR2 as YENEEA. The CDR3 is 16 residues long. Material: whole blood, obtained at baseline. This TCR came from an adult who was a healthcare worker with PCR-confirmed SARS-CoV-2 infection or an uninfected control (not recorded which). This chain connects TRBV11-3 to TRBJ2-1; D could derive from TRBD1 or TRBD2 (6 bases each). The CDR3 region is CASSAGGGSSYNEQFF. CDR3 sequence (DNA): TGTGCCAGCAGCGCCGGAGGGGGAAGCTCCTACAATGAGCAGTTCTTC.